The 14 T cell receptor beta chains below come from one sample, sequenced in a study of T cell responses to AZD1222 COVID-19 vaccine. Using immunoSEQ multiplex PCR, the repertoire was profiled, and TCRdb retains in-frame clones only, with some absent. Of more than 85,000 clones in the sample, 82% were seen once. The sequenced sample was peripheral blood, obtained on day 0 of AZD1222 vaccination. The origin of the receptors is an adult in good health.

The rearrangement uses TRBV15 and TRBJ1-2; 8 positions agree with TRBD1. Per germline, CDR1 LNHNV and CDR2 YYDKDF (reference sequence). The length of the CDR3 is 13 residues. V was pared by 9 bases and J by 0 bases, with 3 bases of the junction left unmatched. CDR3 DNA: TGTGCCACAGGACAGGGCTCTAACTATGGCTACACCTTC. Its protein product is CATGQGSNYGYTF.

This clone was recorded a few times. The genes are TRBV9 and TRBJ1-2; tentatively, D is TRBD1 (6 bases). CDR1 and CDR2 (germline): SGDLS, YYNGEE. Trimming shortened V by 0 bases and J by 7 bases, and 10 bases separated the two germline ends. The CDR3 runs 13 residues. CDR3 DNA: TGTGCCAGCAGCGTAGGGGCAGGGGTTGGCTACACCTTC. It codes for CASSVGAGVGYTF.

The rearrangement uses TRBV6-5 and TRBJ1-6, with D uncertain. Germline V CDR1 and CDR2: MNHEY, SVGAGI. V shed 5 bases and J shed 14 bases, with 16 bases lying between them. This CDR3 is 13 amino acids long. CDR3 nucleotide sequence: TGTGCCAGCAGTACCAGACCCAGAGAATCCCTCCACTTT. This gives the protein CASSTRPRESLHF.

V gene TRBV5-4 combines with J gene TRBJ2-7; D possibly corresponds to TRBD2 (5 bases). This CDR3 region has 15 residues. CDR1 and CDR2 (germline): SGHNT, YYREEE (reference sequence). Trimming shortened V by 0 bases and J by 1 base, and 11 bases separated the two germline ends. The CDR3 nucleotides read TGTGCCAGCAGCTTGGCGGGTGGGAGATCCTACGAGCAGTACTTC. As protein: CASSLAGGRSYEQYF.

This clone turned up a few times. V is TRBV28 and J is TRBJ2-5, with a weak D call TRBD1 (5 bases). There are 15 residues in the CDR3. Germline CDR1 MDHEN, CDR2 SYDVKM. Trimming cost V 5 bases and J 1 base, with 14 bases left between them. CDR3 nucleotide sequence: TGTGCCAGCAGTCCCCCCGGACACGGCCAAGAGACCCAGTACTTC. Translation: CASSPPGHGQETQYF.

The gene calls are TRBV4-1 and TRBJ1-1; D unclear. From germline, CDR1 is MGHRA and CDR2 YSYEKL. The CDR3 loop spans 15 amino acids. V dropped 4 bases and J dropped 6 bases, with 18 bases sitting between them. CDR3 residues: CASSLISGPGAEAFF. DNA for the CDR3: TGCGCCAGCAGCCTAATTTCCGGCCCGGGCGCTGAAGCTTTCTTT.

This clone was counted a single time. The chain recombines TRBV5-1 with TRBJ1-2; TRBD1 is a possible D gene (6 bases). The V gene's germline CDR1 is SGHRS and CDR2 YFSETQ. The CDR3 has 15 amino acids. Deletions cut 2 bases from V and 4 bases from J, with 15 bases between. CDR3: CASSLRGGVGYGYTF. The CDR3 bases are TGCGCCAGCAGCTTAAGAGGGGGAGTAGGCTATGGCTACACCTTC.

The chain is built from TRBV19 and TRBJ1-1, with D possibly matching TRBD1 (6 bases). This CDR3 spans 15 amino acids. Deletions cut 5 bases from V and 3 bases from J, with 16 bases between. CDR1 and CDR2 from the germline V gene are LNHDA and SQIVND (reference sequence). The CDR3 nucleotides are TGTGCCAGTAGTGTCAGGCGGGGGGGGCACACTGAAGCTTTCTTT. Amino acid sequence: CASSVRRGGHTEAFF.

CDR3 amino acids: CASGLVLGSTDTQYF. CDR3 in DNA: TGTGCTAGTGGTTTGGTATTAGGGAGCACAGATACGCAGTATTTT. The chain uses TRBV12-5 and TRBJ2-3; D gene ambiguous. The CDR3 covers 15 residues. The germline V gene encodes CDR1 LGHNT and CDR2 FRNRAP. V was trimmed by 0 bases and J by 0 bases, leaving 7 bases between them. The whole variable domain, remainder taken from reference TRBV12-5 and TRBJ2-3, is DARVTQTPRHKVTEMGQEVTMRCQPILGHNTVFWYRQTMMQGLELLAYFRNRAPLDDSGMPKDRFSAEMPDATLATLKIQPSEPRDSAVYFCASGLVLGSTDTQYFGPGTRLTVL.

The J gene is TRBJ2-2, the V gene TRBV7-9; 11 bases match TRBD2. The trim removed 5 bases at V and 3 bases at J, leaving 5 bases unmatched. The CDR3 length is 16 residues. Germline lookup yields CDR1 SEHNR and CDR2 FQNEAQ (reference sequence). CDR3: CASSLGLAEYTGELFF. CDR3 nucleotide sequence: TGTGCCAGCAGCCTGGGACTAGCGGAGTACACCGGGGAGCTGTTTTTT.

CDR3 sequence reads: CAGGKGSNYNEQFF. CDR3 coding DNA: TGTGCCGGCGGCAAGGGATCCAACTACAATGAGCAGTTCTTC. The rearrangement joins TRBV2 to TRBJ2-1; D unclear. This CDR3 contains 14 residues. Germline V gene lookup returns CDR1 SNHLY and CDR2 FYNNEI. Trimming stripped 11 bases from V and 3 bases from J, with 17 bases between.

The rearrangement links TRBV9 to TRBJ1-2; 10 nucleotides agree with TRBD1. After removal of 4 bases from V and 6 bases from J, the junction contained 3 bases not matched to a gene. The germline gives CDR1 SGDLS, CDR2 YYNGEE. The CDR3 totals 13 residues. The CDR3 reads CASSPGQGDGYTF. The DNA of the CDR3 is TGTGCCAGCAGCCCAGGACAGGGGGATGGCTACACCTTC.

The CDR3 here is CASGRQGFGYTF. The CDR3 coding sequence is TGTGCCAGCGGGCGACAGGGGTTTGGCTACACCTTC. The chain has TRBV12-3 or TRBV12-4 and TRBJ1-2; 8 bases line up with TRBD1. V shed 8 bases and J 7 bases; nucleotides not matched to a gene: 6. The CDR3 is made up of 12 amino acids.

This chain uses TRBV7-9 with TRBJ1-1; unclear D gene. The CDR3 loop spans 13 amino acids. V lost 7 bases to trimming and J lost 0 bases, with 9 bases between them. Germline V gene sequence: CDR1 SEHNR, CDR2 FQNEAQ (reference sequence). CDR3 loop: CASINLMNTEAFF. The CDR3 coding sequence is TGTGCCAGCATCAACCTAATGAACACTGAAGCTTTCTTT. The variable domain in full, completed from reference TRBV7-9 and TRBJ1-1, reads DTGVSQNPRHKITKRGQNVTFRCDPISEHNRLYWYRQTLGQGPEFLTYFQNEAQLEKSRLLSDRFSAERPKGSFSTLEIQRTEQGDSAMYLCASINLMNTEAFFGQGTRLTVV.